The present T cell receptor (beta chain) was sequenced within a study of cytomegalovirus exposure and HLA in healthy donors (dated by TCRdb to 2016 to 2017). Notes on the research overall: According to an earlier analysis of 587 of the donors, 150 million to 200 million T cells yielded roughly 110 million unique TCR beta sequences and 276 Gb of sequence data. HLA typing covered class I and class II loci at four-digit resolution. All discovery cohort repertoires had been generated using a single sequencing platform. A later analysis re-analyzed previously published TCR beta repertoires from 650 to 800 donors and added high-resolution HLA genotyping to study TCR occurrence patterns. High-throughput TCR immunosequencing, statistical association of individual TCRs with disease status, and machine learning were combined to predict cytomegalovirus infection status. A separate validation cohort of roughly 120 different subjects was used in addition to the roughly 720-subject first cohort. Alongside the repertoire data, information on donor age, sex, ethnicity and CMV serostatus was compiled. The number of typed donors differed by locus: roughly 629-630 for A, B, C, DRB1 and DQB1; 522 for DQA1; approximately 600 for DPA1; and around 470 for DPB1. The genetic ancestry cluster associated with self-reported Caucasian donors included about 81% of the 300 to 450 genotyped donors. An early release covering roughly 640 HLA-typed donors comprised approximately 290 gigabases of sequencing data and 65 million to 100 million unique TCR sequences. To decide whether each TCR beta V gene segment behaved as functional or pseudogenic, an earlier analysis of approximately 620 of the donors relied on high-throughput TCR beta sequencing. On average, 235,054 unique TCR beta nucleotide sequences were sequenced per donor among about 400 genotyped donors of the cohort, with approximately 18% of those sequences being non-productive. Four to six DR-DQ haplotypes were handled as single units for association and clustering, since linkage in the cohort was strong. The study used immunosequencing to profile the T cell repertoires of 670 or so subjects and linked those repertoires to cytomegalovirus serostatus. A later genetic analysis took genome-wide SNP genotypes for about three fifths of the 666 donors and used that subset as a discovery cohort. The study was designed to test whether signatures of past pathogen exposure could be identified by cataloging public T cell receptors. In the later analysis, no new phenotypic data were used to find candidate immune exposures; instead, reliance was placed on TCR beta sequences and their occurrence across donors.

Library preparation was by the immunoSEQ multiplex PCR assay. For the multiplex PCR, a mixture combining 60 forward primers for TCR Vbeta segments and 13 reverse primers for TCR Jbeta segments was used. The CDR3 region of rearranged TCR beta genes was amplified from genomic DNA with a multiplex PCR assay. The Illumina HiSeq System was used to sequence the amplified TCR beta libraries as 87-base-pair reads. In the paper's pipeline: A later analysis counted around 72 million unique TCR beta chains across the 500 to 850 repertoires, and some 11 million of these chains were shared by at least two donors. Raw reads were error-corrected and collapsed into unique sequences with a nearest-neighbor algorithm that merged closely related sequences to remove PCR and sequencing errors. To assign V, D and J gene segments, CDR3 sequences were aligned to IMGT reference sequences. For a sequence to be retained, a match of at least six nucleotides to both a V gene segment and a J gene segment was required. A rearrangement was called productive if the CDR3 had no stop codons and remained in frame with V and J, and every other rearrangement was called non-productive. Following IMGT convention, CDR3 was defined as the stretch from the second conserved V-encoded cysteine up to the conserved J-encoded phenylalanine. The earlier analysis of about 620 of the donors excluded sequences that lacked an unambiguous match to a single V gene segment. In an earlier analysis of approximately 550 of the donors, V segments were called functional above 56.7% productive rearrangements and were called segregating when the between-donor standard deviation exceeded 5%. A statistical classification framework was built for diagnosing cytomegalovirus status from the catalog of TCR beta chain sequences. In a later analysis, TCR nucleotide sequences were compared against IMGT/GENE-DB human TR gene sequences so that V and J genes could be assigned. A later analysis assigned CDR3 sequences and most-parsimonious VDJ recombination scenarios with the TCRdist pipeline. A later analysis defined each TCR beta chain by its CDR3 amino acid sequence plus V-gene family, and excluded reads lacking a unique V-gene family. In a later analysis, nearly 600 highly shared, low-generation-probability nucleotide sequences were removed to address suspected cross-contamination and a sequencing artifact. A later analysis calculated a clonal expansion index for each public chain from normalized within-repertoire ranks of inferred template counts. In a later analysis, generation probabilities were computed using a VDJ recombination model fitted to out-of-frame rearrangements, and the results were checked against IGoR. Hypergeometric tests were used in a later analysis to score TCR-TCR, TCR-HLA and TCR-CMV co-occurrence, with a repertoire-size bias correction applied to the TCR pairs. False discovery rates were estimated in a later analysis by permuting HLA or CMV assignments 20 times. A later analysis grouped co-occurring TCRs with DBSCAN, adding TCRdist sequence similarity when clustering within HLA-allele-positive subsets. For co-occurrence clustering, repertoires with fewer than 30,000 or more than 120,000 public chains were excluded, along with four to six repertoires with anomalous nucleotide sharing. In its TCRdb copy, this immuneACCESS table keeps in-frame sequences only and misses some clones. Where compared with another copy, unresolved V genes explain less than half of these, and the others have no known cause. The DNA was the basis for D and trimming; V, J and clone size are from that table. The sample table shows about 130,000 clones, and roughly four fifths are seen once. The top ten constitute 5.5% to 7% of the sample.

This clone was seen only once. Its antigen is unknown. Base-call qualities are not available, and no considerably larger clone is one nucleotide away. In total, about 650 healthy bone marrow donors made up the cohort. At the time of sampling, all cohort members were nominally healthy, though unrecorded immune exposures were likely present. The donor tested CMV seropositive, placing the donor among the approximately 310 seropositive members of the cohort. A peripheral blood sample was collected from each donor, and TCR beta sequencing was performed on peripheral blood mononuclear cells. The Qiagen DNeasy Blood Extraction Kit was used to extract genomic DNA from the blood cell samples. Taken from cysteine to phenylalanine, the CDR3 has 14 residues. The CDR3 DNA has 42 bases and is translated from base 1. Trimming costs V 4 bases and J 1 base, and their ends lie 7 bases apart. CDR1 and CDR2 are read off the germline V gene as SGHVS and FQNEAQ.

The paper's findings and limits, for the study overall: A later genetic analysis reported fewer N-insertions in productive TCRs among donors in an Asian-associated ancestry cluster than the roughly 650-donor mean. Across donors, most TCR sequences were observed very rarely, whereas some public TCRs were present in many individuals. The authors suggested that the approach could potentially be extended to other disease states and immunological phenotypes. Seventeen rarely observed V segments, including chromosome 9 orphons, were excluded from the earlier analysis of several hundred of the donors because counts were too low. A further reported finding was that TCR beta sequences accurately predicted the HLA-A and HLA-B alleles for most subjects in the first cohort. The study gave a list of under 200 TCR beta chains associated with cytomegalovirus. CMV serostatus was the only immune exposure information available for the cohort. In this cohort, only TCR beta chains were sequenced, and detectable features were limited by the absence of alpha or paired-chain data. In both the original and validation cohorts, the classifier was reported to diagnose cytomegalovirus status with high specificity and sensitivity. In vitro tests confirmed that a few of the cytomegalovirus-associated TCR beta chains recognize cytomegalovirus antigens. Because the 87-base-pair reads could not distinguish some IMGT-functional V segments, including TRBV6-2 and TRBV6-3, those segments were excluded. A cluster of highly shared sequence variants was judged likely to represent a technical artifact of the sequencing pipeline. In an earlier analysis of 587 of the donors, most TCR beta V segments appeared in productive rearrangements about 90% or about 30% of the time, broadly matching IMGT annotations. A later analysis found that TCR association rates varied across HLA loci, with DRB1 alleles showing the most associated TCRs and HLA-C alleles the fewest. Correlated functional status among segregating V segments might reflect linkage disequilibrium, but an unknown experimental factor could not be ruled out. The presence/absence analyses assumed that sequencing depth was roughly uniform across donors, and that assumption may not be true. In a later analysis, several top co-occurrence clusters were reported to appear linked to parvovirus B19, influenza, CMV and Epstein-Barr virus. Most CMV-associated TCR beta chains appeared to be HLA-restricted in a later analysis, and the HLA associations seemed to be driven largely by CMV exposure. Specific HLA alleles were associated with over 15,000 TCR beta sequences at a false discovery rate of 0.05 in a later analysis. A later analysis found that HLA-associated TCR beta chains were more clonally expanded and had lower generation probabilities than equally common non-associated chains. V-gene and J-gene trimming of TCR beta chains was associated with a missense DCLRE1C variant in a later genetic analysis, and the association was replicated in an independent cohort. HLA typing was unavailable for some donors at each locus, so association tests used only the typed subset. When HLA alleles, especially DR and DQ, strongly co-occurred, TCR associations were difficult to assign to individual alleles.

The sequence joins TRBV7-8 to TRBJ1-4; the D gene identity is not certain. The specimen was PBMCs. This clonotype was sampled from a woman between 35 and 50 years old in good health and CMV-seropositive. This receptor has the CDR3 CASSYGGTNEKLFF. At the DNA level, the sequence is TGTGCCAGCAGCTATGGAGGAACTAATGAAAAACTGTTTTTT.